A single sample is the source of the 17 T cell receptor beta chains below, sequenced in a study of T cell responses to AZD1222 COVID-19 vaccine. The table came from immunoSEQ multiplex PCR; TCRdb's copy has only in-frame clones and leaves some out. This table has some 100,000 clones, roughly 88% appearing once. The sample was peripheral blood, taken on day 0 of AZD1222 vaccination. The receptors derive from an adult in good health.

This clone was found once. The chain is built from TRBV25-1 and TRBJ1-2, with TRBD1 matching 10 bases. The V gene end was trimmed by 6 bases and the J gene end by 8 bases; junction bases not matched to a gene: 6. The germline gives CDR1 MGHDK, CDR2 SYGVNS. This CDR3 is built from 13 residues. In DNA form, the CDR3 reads TGTGCCAGCAGGGGACAGGGGATAGGGGGCTACACCTTC. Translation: CASRGQGIGGYTF.

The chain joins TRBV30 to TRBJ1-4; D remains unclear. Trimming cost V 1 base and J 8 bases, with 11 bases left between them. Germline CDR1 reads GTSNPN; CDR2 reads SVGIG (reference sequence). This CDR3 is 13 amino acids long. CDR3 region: CAWSGGPGEKLFF. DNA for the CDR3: TGTGCCTGGAGTGGTGGTCCGGGGGAAAAACTGTTTTTT.

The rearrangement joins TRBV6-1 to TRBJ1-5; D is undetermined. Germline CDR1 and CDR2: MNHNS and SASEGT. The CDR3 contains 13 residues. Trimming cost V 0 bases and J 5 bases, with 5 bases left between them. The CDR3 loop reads CASSEARDQPQHF. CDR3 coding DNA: TGTGCCAGCAGTGAAGCAAGGGATCAGCCCCAGCATTTT.

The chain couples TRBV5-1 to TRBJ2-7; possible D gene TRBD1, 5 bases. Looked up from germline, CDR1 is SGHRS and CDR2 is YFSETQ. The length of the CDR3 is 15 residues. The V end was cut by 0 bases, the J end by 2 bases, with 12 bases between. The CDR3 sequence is CASSLGPGRPYEQYV. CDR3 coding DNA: TGCGCCAGCAGCTTGGGTCCAGGGCGCCCCTACGAGCAGTACGTC.

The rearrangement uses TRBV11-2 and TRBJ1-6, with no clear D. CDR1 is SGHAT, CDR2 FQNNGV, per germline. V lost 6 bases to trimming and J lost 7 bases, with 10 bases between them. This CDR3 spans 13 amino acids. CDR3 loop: CASRIGLNSPLHF. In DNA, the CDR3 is TGTGCCAGCAGAATTGGGTTGAATTCACCCCTCCACTTT.

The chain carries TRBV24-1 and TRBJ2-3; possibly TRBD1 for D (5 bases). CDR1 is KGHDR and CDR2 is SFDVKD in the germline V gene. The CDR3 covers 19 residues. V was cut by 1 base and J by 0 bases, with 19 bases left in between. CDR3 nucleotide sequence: TGTGCCACCAGTGATTTCCCCCCAACAGGTCCCCATAGCACAGATACGCAGTATTTT. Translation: CATSDFPPTGPHSTDTQYF.

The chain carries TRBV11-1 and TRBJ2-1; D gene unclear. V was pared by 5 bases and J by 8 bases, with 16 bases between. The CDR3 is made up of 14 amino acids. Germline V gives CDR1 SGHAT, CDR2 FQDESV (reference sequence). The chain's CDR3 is CASSPSSNADEQFF. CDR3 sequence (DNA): TGTGCCAGCAGCCCGTCGTCTAATGCCGATGAGCAGTTCTTC.

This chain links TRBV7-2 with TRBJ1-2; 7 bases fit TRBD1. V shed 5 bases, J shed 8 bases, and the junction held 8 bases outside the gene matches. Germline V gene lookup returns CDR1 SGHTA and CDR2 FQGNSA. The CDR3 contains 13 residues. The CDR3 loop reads CASSRQGGRGYTF. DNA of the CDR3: TGTGCCAGCAGCCGACAGGGAGGGAGGGGCTACACCTTC. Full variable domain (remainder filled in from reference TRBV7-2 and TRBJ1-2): GAGVSQSPSNKVTEKGKDVELRCDPISGHTALYWYRQSLGQGLEFLIYFQGNSAPDKSGLPSDRFSAERTGGSVSTLTIQRTQQEDSAVYLCASSRQGGRGYTFGSGTRLTVV.

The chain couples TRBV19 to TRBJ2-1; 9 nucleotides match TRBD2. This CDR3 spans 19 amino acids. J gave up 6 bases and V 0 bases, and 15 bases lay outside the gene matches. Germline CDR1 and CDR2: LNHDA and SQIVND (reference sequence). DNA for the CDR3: TGTGCCAGTAGTATAGAGCCCGCCCTAGGGGCGGGAGGGCTCAATGAGCAGTTCTTC. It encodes CASSIEPALGAGGLNEQFF.

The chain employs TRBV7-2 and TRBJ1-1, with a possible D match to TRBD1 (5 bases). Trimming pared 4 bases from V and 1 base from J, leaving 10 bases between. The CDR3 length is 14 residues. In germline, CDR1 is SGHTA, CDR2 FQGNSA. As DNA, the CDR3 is TGTGCCAGCAGCTCCTGGGGGACGAACACTGAAGCTTTCTTT. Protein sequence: CASSSWGTNTEAFF.

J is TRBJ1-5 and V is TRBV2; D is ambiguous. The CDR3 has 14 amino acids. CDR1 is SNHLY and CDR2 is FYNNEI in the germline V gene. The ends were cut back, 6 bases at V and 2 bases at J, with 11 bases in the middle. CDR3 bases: TGTGCCAGCAGAACTACCGGAGGCAATCAGCCCCAGCATTTT. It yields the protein CASRTTGGNQPQHF.

The CDR3 DNA follows: TGTGCCAGCTCACCATTAGCGTCAGGGGGCAACACTGAAGCTTTCTTT. It codes for CASSPLASGGNTEAFF. The genes are TRBV18 and TRBJ1-1; 8 nucleotides line up with TRBD1. The CDR3 contains 16 residues. V lost 2 bases, J lost 2 bases, and 7 bases stayed unmatched. Germline CDR1 KGHSH, CDR2 LQKENI.

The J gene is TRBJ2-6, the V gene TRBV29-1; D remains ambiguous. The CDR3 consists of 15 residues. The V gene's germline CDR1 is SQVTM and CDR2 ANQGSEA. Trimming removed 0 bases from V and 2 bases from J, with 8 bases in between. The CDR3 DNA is TGCAGCGTTGAAGAACCTTTCGCTGGGGCCAACGTCCTGACTTTC. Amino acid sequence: CSVEEPFAGANVLTF.

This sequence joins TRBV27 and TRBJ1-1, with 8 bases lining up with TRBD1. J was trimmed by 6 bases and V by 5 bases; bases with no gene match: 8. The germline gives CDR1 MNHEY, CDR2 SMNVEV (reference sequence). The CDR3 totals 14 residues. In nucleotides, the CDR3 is TGTGCCAGCAGTACCCGACAGGGGTACCCTGAAGCTTTCTTT. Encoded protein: CASSTRQGYPEAFF.

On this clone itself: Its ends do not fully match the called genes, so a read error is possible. The DNA for the CDR3 is TGCGCCAGCAGCTTGGTAGGACTAGGGAGAGAGGCCCAGTACTTC. Translated: CASSLVGLGREAQYF. The rearrangement joins TRBV5-1 to TRBJ2-5; 7 bases align to TRBD2. This CDR3 is built from 15 residues. Germline-derived CDR1 and CDR2 are SGHRS and YFSETQ.

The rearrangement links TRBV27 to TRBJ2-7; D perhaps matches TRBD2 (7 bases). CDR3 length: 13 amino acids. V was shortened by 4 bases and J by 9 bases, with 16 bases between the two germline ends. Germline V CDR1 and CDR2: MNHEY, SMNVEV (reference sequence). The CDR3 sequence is CASSSTAGAPQYV. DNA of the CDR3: TGTGCCAGCAGTTCGACCGCGGGGGCCCCGCAGTACGTC.

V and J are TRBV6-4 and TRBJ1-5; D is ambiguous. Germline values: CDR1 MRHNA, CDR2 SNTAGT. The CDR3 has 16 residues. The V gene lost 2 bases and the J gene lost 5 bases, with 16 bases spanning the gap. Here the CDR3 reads CASSDILGVPHQPQHF. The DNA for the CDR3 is TGTGCCAGCAGTGACATCCTTGGGGTCCCTCATCAGCCCCAGCATTTT.